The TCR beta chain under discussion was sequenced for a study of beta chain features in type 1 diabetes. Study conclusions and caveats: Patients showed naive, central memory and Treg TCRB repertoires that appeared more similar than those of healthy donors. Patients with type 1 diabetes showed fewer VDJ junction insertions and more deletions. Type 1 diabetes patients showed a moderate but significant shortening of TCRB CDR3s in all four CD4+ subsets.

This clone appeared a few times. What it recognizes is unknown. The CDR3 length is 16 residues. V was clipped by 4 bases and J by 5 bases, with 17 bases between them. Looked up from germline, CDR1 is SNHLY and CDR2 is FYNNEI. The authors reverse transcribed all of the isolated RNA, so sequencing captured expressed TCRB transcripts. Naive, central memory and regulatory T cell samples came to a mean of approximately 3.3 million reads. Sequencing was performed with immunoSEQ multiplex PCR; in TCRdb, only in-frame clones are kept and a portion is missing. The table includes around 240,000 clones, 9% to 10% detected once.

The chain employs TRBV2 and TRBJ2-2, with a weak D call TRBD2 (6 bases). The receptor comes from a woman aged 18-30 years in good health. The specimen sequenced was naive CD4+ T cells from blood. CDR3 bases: TGTGCCAGCAGTGGGGGGGTAGGGATGAGGACCGGGGAGCTGTTTTTT. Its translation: CASSGGVGMRTGELFF.